The clone carrying this T cell receptor beta chain was seen more than once but under ten times. Antigen: not known. The data are from a study of blood T cells in healthy people across ages. All donors came from Russia, were Caucasian and healthy, and spanned ages about 6 to 90. Trimming pared 7 bases from V and 5 bases from J, leaving 5 bases between. This CDR3 region has 11 residues. CDR1 and CDR2 from the germline V gene are MDHEN and SYDVKM. It was with a sample-barcoded 5' primer and a J-beta primer mix that a second PCR of roughly 6 to 12 cycles was run. Each cDNA molecule, via a template-switch adaptor with 12 random nucleotides, was tagged. One entry per CDR3 protein, called by TCRdb with MiXCR from the 5' RACE reads. Of hundreds of thousands of distinct CDR3 sequences in the sample, approximately 50% are singletons; the top ten hold roughly 34%. Study results and limitations: Researchers said unsorted PBMCs prevented a conclusive naive versus antigen-experienced comparison. Investigators treated diversity estimates from one million T cells as underestimates.

This clonotype originated in a woman aged 60-75 years in good health. The sequencing sample was made of blood. V gene TRBV28 combines with J gene TRBJ1-4; D gene unclear. CDR3 in DNA: TGTGCCAGCAACAGCAATGAAAAACTGTTTTTT. Its translation is CASNSNEKLFF.